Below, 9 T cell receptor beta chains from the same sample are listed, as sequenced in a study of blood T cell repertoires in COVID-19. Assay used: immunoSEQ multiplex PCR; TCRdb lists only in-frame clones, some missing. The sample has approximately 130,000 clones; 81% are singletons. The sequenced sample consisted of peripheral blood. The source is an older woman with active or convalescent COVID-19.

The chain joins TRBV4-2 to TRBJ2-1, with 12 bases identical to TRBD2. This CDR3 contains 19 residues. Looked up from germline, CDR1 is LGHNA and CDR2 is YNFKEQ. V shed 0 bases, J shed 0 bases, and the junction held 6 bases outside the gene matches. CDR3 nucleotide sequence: TGTGCCAGCAGCCAAGAAGGGCTAGCGGGGGGGTACTCCTACAATGAGCAGTTCTTC. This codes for CASSQEGLAGGYSYNEQFF.

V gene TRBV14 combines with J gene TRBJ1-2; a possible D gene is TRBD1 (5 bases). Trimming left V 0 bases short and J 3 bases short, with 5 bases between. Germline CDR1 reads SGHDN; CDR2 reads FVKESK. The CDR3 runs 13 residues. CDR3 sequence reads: CASSQEGDYGYTF. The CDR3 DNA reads TGTGCCAGCAGCCAAGAAGGGGACTATGGCTACACCTTC.

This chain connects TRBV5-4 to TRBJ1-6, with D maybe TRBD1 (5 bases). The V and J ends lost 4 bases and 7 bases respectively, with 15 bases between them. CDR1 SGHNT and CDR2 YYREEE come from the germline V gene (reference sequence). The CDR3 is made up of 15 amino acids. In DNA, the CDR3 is TGTGCCAGCAGCCCGAGGGAGGGGCGGAATTCACCCCTCCACTTT. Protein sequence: CASSPREGRNSPLHF. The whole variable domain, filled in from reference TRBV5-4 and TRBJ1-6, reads ETGVTQSPTHLIKTRGQQVTLRCSSQSGHNTVSWYQQALGQGPQFIFQYYREEENGRGNFPPRFSGLQFPNYSSELNVNALELDDSALYLCASSPREGRNSPLHFGNGTRLTVT.

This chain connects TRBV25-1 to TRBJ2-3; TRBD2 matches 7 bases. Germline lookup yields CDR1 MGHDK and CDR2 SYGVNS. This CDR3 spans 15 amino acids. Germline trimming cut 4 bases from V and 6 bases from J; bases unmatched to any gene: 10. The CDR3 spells CASSGWEGKPDTQYF. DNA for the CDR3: TGTGCCAGCAGTGGGTGGGAGGGAAAGCCTGATACGCAGTATTTT. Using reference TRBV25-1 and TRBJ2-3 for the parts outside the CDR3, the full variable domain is EADIYQTPRYLVIGTGKKITLECSQTMGHDKMYWYQQDPGMELHLIHYSYGVNSTEKGDLSSESTVSRIRTEHFPLTLESARPSHTSQYLCASSGWEGKPDTQYFGPGTRLTVL.

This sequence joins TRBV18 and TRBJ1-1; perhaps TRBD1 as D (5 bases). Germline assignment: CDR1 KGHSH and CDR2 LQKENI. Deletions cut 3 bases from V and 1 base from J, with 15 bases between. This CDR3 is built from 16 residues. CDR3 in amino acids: CASSPWAGSGNTEAFF. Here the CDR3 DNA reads TGTGCCAGCTCACCCTGGGCAGGGTCGGGGAACACTGAAGCTTTCTTT.

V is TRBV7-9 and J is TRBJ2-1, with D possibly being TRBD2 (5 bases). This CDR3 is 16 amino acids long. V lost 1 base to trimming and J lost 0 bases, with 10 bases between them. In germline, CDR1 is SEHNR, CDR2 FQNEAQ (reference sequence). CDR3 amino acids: CASSLGWESSYNEQFF. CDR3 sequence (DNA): TGTGCCAGCAGCTTAGGTTGGGAGAGCTCCTACAATGAGCAGTTCTTC.

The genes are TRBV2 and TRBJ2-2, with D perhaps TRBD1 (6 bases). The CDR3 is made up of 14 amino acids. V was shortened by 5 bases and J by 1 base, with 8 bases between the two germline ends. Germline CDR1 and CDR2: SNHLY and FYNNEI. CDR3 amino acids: CASSKDRNTGELFF. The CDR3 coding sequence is TGTGCCAGCAGTAAGGACAGGAACACCGGGGAGCTGTTTTTT. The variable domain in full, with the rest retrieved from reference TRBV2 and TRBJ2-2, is EPEVTQTPSHQVTQMGQEVILRCVPISNHLYFYWYRQILGQKVEFLVSFYNNEISEKSEIFDDQFSVERPDGSNFTLKIRSTKLEDSAMYFCASSKDRNTGELFFGEGSRLTVL.

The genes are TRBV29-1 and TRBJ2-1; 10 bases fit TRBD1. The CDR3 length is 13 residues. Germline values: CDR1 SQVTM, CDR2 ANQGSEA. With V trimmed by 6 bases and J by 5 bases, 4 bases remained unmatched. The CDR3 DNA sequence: TGCAGCGTGGGGACAGGGGCGCACAATGAGCAGTTCTTC. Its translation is CSVGTGAHNEQFF.

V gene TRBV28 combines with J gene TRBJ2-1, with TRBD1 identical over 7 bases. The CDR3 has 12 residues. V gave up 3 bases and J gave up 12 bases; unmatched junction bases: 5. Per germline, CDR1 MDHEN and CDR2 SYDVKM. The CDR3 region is CASSLGQFWQFF. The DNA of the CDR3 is TGTGCCAGCAGTTTGGGACAGTTTTGGCAGTTCTTC.